This T cell receptor (beta chain) derives from a study of metastatic and nonmetastatic thyroid tumors. Broader study findings: Across blood and tumor, TCR beta diversity in malignant thyroid tumors was reportedly significantly higher than in benign nodules.

Every patient was untreated before thyroid surgery. The V gene lost 3 bases and the J gene lost 8 bases, with 10 bases spanning the gap. Per the germline V gene, CDR1 is LNHNV and CDR2 is YYDKDF (reference sequence). CDR3 length equals 12 residues. For this clone: The antigen remains unidentified.

MiXCR was used by TCRdb to re-call the PCR reads. The top ten hold around 40% of the sample, which has thousands of clones, approximately 40% seen once. The TCR comes from a female donor with papillary thyroid cancer or a benign thyroid nodule (not recorded which). Some clones in this sample may be carry-over from other donors' samples. The chain combines TRBV15 with TRBJ1-2, with no clear D. Input material: tumor tissue. CDR3 loop: CATSSGQQGYTF. CDR3 nucleotides: TGTGCCACCAGCAGCGGTCAACAGGGCTACACCTTC.